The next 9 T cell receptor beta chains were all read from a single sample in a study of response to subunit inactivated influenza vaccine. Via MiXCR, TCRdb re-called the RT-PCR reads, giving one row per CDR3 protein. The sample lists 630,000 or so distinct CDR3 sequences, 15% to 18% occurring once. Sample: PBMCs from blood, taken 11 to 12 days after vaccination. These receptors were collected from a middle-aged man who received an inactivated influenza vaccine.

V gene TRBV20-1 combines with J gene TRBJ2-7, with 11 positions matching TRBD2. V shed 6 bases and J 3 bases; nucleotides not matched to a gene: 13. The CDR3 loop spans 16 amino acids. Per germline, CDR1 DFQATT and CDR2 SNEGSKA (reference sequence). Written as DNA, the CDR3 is TGCAGTGCCAGATCCGATAGCGGGGGGGCCCTCTACGAGCAGTACTTC. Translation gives CSARSDSGGALYEQYF.

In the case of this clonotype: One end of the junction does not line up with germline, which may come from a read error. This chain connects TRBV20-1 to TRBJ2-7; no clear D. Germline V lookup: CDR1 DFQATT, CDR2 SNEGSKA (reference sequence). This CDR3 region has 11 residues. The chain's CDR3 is CRATTEYEQYF. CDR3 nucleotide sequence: TGCAGAGCTACGACGGAGTACGAGCAGTACTTC.

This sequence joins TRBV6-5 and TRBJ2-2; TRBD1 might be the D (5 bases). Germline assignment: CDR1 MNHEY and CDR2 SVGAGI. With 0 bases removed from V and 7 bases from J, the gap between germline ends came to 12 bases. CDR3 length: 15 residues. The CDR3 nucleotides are TGTGCCAGCAGTTACTCGGGGCTGCCCCGCGGGGAGCTGTTTTTT. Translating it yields CASSYSGLPRGELFF.

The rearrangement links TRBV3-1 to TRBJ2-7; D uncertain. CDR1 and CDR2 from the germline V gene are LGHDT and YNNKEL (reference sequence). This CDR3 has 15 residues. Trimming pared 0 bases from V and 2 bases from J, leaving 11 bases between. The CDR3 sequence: CASSQEAPWTYEQYF. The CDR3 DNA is TGTGCCAGCAGCCAAGAGGCGCCTTGGACCTACGAGCAGTACTTC.

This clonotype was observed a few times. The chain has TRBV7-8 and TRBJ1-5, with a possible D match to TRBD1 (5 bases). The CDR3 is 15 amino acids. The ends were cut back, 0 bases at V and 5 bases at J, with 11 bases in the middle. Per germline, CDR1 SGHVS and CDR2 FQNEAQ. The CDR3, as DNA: TGTGCCAGCAGCTTAGCGCTCCGGGGCGATCAGCCCCAGCATTTT. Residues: CASSLALRGDQPQHF.

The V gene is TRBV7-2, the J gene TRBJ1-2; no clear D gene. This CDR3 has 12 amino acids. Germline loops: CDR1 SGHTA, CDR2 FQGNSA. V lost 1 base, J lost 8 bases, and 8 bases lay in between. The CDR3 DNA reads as TGTGCCAGCAGCTTAGATAGGGAAGGCTACACCTTC. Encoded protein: CASSLDREGYTF.

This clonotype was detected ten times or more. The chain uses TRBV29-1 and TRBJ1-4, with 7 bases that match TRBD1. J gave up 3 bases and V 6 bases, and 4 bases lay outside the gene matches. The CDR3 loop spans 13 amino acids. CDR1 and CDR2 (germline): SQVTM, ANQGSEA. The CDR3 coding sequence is TGCAGCGTCGGGACAGCCTCTAATGAAAAACTGTTTTTT. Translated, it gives CSVGTASNEKLFF.

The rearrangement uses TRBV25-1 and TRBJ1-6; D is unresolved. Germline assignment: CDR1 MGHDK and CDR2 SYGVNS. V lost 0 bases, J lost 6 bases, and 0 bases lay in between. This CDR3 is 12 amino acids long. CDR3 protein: CASSEYNSPLHF. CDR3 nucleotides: TGTGCCAGCAGTGAATATAATTCACCCCTCCACTTT.

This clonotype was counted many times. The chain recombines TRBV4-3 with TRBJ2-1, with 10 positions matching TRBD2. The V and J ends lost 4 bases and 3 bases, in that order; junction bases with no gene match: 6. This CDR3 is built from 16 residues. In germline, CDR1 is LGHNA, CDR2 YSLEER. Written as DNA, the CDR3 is TGCGCCAGCAGCCCCCGGACTAGCGGAGACTACAATGAGCAGTTCTTC. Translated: CASSPRTSGDYNEQFF.